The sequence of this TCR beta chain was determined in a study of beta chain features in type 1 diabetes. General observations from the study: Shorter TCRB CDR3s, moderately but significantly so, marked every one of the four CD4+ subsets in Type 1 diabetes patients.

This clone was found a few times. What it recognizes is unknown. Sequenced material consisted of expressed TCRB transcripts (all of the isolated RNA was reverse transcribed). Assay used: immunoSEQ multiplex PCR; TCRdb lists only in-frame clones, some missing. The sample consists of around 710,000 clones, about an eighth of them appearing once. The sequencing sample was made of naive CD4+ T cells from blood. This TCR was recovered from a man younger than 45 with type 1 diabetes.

CDR3 nucleotides: TGCGCCAGCAGCCCCCCTCCGGGACACTCGAGCTCTGGGGCCAACGTCCTGACTTTC. This translates into CASSPPPGHSSSGANVLTF. The chain carries TRBV5-1 and TRBJ2-6; perhaps TRBD1 as D (6 bases). This CDR3 is built from 19 residues. Between the trimmed V and J ends, which lost 4 bases and 0 bases, there was a span of 20 bases. Germline V gene lookup returns CDR1 SGHRS and CDR2 YFSETQ.